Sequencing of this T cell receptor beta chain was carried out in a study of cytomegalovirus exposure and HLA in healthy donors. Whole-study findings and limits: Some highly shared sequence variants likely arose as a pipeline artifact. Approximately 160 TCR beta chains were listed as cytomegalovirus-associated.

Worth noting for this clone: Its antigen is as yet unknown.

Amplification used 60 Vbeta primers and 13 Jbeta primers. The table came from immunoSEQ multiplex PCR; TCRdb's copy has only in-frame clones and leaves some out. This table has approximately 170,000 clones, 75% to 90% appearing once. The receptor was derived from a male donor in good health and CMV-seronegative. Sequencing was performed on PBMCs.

As DNA, the CDR3 is TGTGCCAGCAGCTTAAGTGGAGGGAGGACTGAAGCTTTCTTT. Protein product: CASSLSGGRTEAFF. This chain connects TRBV7-6 to TRBJ1-1; D is uncertain. The V end lost 2 bases, the J end lost 5 bases, and 12 bases lay between the germline ends. The CDR3 has 14 residues. CDR1 is SGHVS, CDR2 FNYEAQ, per germline.